The TCR beta chain under discussion was sequenced for a study of blood T cells in healthy people across ages. Study-level points and caveats: Unsorted PBMC input precluded a conclusive naive versus antigen-experienced comparison.

In the case of this clonotype: Its cognate antigen is unknown.

A J-beta primer mix and a sample-barcoded 5' primer were used in a second PCR of roughly 7 to 12 cycles. Each of the cDNA molecules was tagged by a template-switch adaptor with 12 random nucleotides. TCRdb re-called the 5' RACE reads through MiXCR, storing one row per CDR3 protein. The sample records under 950,000 distinct CDR3 sequences, 22% being singletons. The donors, all healthy, were Caucasians living in Russia, aged roughly 6 to 100. V lost 7 bases and J 6 bases, leaving 22 bases between the germline ends. Germline CDR1 reads SQVTM; CDR2 reads ANQGSEA. The CDR3 loop spans 14 amino acids. The origin of this receptor is a man in his 70s in good health. This chain links TRBV29-1 with TRBJ2-7; either TRBD1 or TRBD2 may fit D (5 bases each). The sequencing sample was made of blood. The CDR3 region is CSASTGSVRGEQYF. CDR3 sequence (DNA): TGCAGCGCCTCCACAGGCAGCGTCCGGGGCGAGCAGTACTTC.